This TCR beta chain is drawn from a study of cytomegalovirus exposure and HLA in healthy donors. The overall study: An earlier analysis found roughly 100 million unique TCR beta sequences from approximately 200 million T cells.

V was pared by 4 bases and J by 6 bases, with 13 bases between. The CDR3 contains 14 residues. The V gene's germline CDR1 is MDHEN and CDR2 SYDVKM. As to this clone: What it recognizes is unknown.

The PCR was carried out with 60 Vbeta primers and 13 Jbeta primers. Per the original data handling: There were about 80 million unique TCR beta chains by a later count, and approximately 11 million of them were shared. Generated by immunoSEQ multiplex PCR, the TCRdb table keeps only in-frame clones and is missing some. From that table come the V and J calls and clone size; the DNA was used to work out D and trimming. In the table there are about 200,000 clones, 75% to 90% of which are singletons. General observations from the study: In an earlier analysis, most TCR beta V segments were productive about 87% or about 30% of the time. According to the study, around 180 TCR beta chains were cytomegalovirus-associated.

The chain links TRBV28 to TRBJ1-5; TRBD1 might be the D (5 bases). The TCR comes from a woman in her forties or fifties in good health and CMV-seropositive. Sample: PBMCs. CDR3 in DNA: TGTGCCAGCAGTTATTTCAACAGGCGTCAGCCCCAGCATTTT. Amino acid sequence: CASSYFNRRQPQHF. The whole variable domain, filled in from reference TRBV28 and TRBJ1-5, reads DVKVTQSSRYLVKRTGEKVFLECVQDMDHENMFWYRQDPGLGLRLIYFSYDVKMKEKGDIPEGYSVSREKKERFSLILESASTNQTSMYLCASSYFNRRQPQHFGDGTRLSIL.